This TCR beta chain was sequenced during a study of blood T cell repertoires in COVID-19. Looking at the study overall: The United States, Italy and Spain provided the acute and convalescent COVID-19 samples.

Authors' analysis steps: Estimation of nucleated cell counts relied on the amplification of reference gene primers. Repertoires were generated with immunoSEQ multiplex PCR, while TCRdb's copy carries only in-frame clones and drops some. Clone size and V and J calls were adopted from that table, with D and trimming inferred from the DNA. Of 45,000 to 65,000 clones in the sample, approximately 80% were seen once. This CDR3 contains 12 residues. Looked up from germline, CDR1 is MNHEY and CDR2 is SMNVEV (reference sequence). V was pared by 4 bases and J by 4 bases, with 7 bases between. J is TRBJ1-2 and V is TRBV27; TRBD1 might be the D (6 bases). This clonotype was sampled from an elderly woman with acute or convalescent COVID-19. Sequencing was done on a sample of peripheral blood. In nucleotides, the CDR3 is TGTGCCAGCAGTTCCAGGGGCTATGGCTACACCTTC. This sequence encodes CASSSRGYGYTF.